These 18 T cell receptor beta chains originate from one sample sequenced in a study of shared clonotypes between healthy human individuals. Only CD45RO-negative cells positively selected for CCR7 counted as naive CD8 cells, so terminally differentiated effector memory CD45RA+ cells were excluded. Libraries were prepared by immunoSEQ multiplex PCR; TCRdb keeps only in-frame clonotypes and omits some of them. The sample has millions of clones, approximately 94% seen once. The sequencing input was naive CD8+ T cells from PBMCs. The receptors were gathered from a man between 18 and 35 years old in good health. Some clones in this sample may be carry-over from other donors' samples.

V and J are TRBV9 and TRBJ2-1; D is undetermined. The V gene's germline CDR1 is SGDLS and CDR2 YYNGEE. The CDR3 extends over 13 amino acids. V lost 3 bases and J 5 bases, leaving 9 bases between the germline ends. For the CDR3, the DNA is TGTGCCAGCAGCGCGTCTGGGAACAATGAGCAGTTCTTC. As protein: CASSASGNNEQFF. The full variable domain, completed using reference TRBV9 and TRBJ2-1, is DSGVTQTPKHLITATGQRVTLRCSPRSGDLSVYWYQQSLDQGLQFLIQYYNGEERAKGNILERFSAQQFPDLHSELNLSSLELGDSALYFCASSASGNNEQFFGPGTRLTVL.

The chain recombines TRBV4-3 with TRBJ2-3; D gene ambiguous. V lost 0 bases, J lost 2 bases, and 12 bases lay in between. The CDR3 consists of 16 residues. Germline V CDR1 and CDR2: LGHNA, YSLEER. The CDR3 DNA follows: TGCGCCAGCAGCCAAGATGCGCGGTCCTACACAGATACGCAGTATTTT. This gives the protein CASSQDARSYTDTQYF.

The chain recombines TRBV7-9 with TRBJ2-7; D ambiguous. The germline gives CDR1 SEHNR, CDR2 FQNEAQ (reference sequence). The CDR3 totals 15 residues. Trimming pared 0 bases from V and 3 bases from J, leaving 12 bases between. The CDR3: CASSLAGSAFYEQYF. CDR3 in DNA: TGTGCCAGCAGCTTAGCGGGGTCAGCCTTCTACGAGCAGTACTTC.

V is TRBV29-1 and J is TRBJ2-7; TRBD2 aligns across 9 bases. CDR1 is SQVTM and CDR2 is ANQGSEA in the germline V gene. Trimming took 5 bases from V and 3 from J; bases not matched to a gene: 8. This CDR3 region has 14 residues. In nucleotides, the CDR3 is TGCAGCGTTTACTTGGGTAGCGGGAGCTACGAGCAGTACTTC. Protein product: CSVYLGSGSYEQYF.

The gene calls are TRBV30 and TRBJ2-1; D gene unclear. CDR1 GTSNPN and CDR2 SVGIG come from the germline V gene (reference sequence). V lost 3 bases and J lost 0, with 6 bases in between. The CDR3 has 13 residues. CDR3 DNA sequence: TGTGCCTGGAGCGCTAGCTCCTACAATGAGCAGTTCTTC. It codes for CAWSASSYNEQFF.

This rearrangement joins TRBV28 to TRBJ2-5; TRBD1 is a possible D gene (5 bases). The CDR3 has 13 residues. The germline gives CDR1 MDHEN, CDR2 SYDVKM. V was cut by 6 bases and J by 5 bases, with 13 bases left in between. CDR3 sequence (DNA): TGTGCCAGCAGAATAGACAGAAGGGAGACCCAGTACTTC. Translated, it gives CASRIDRRETQYF. Full variable domain (remainder filled in from reference TRBV28 and TRBJ2-5): DVKVTQSSRYLVKRTGEKVFLECVQDMDHENMFWYRQDPGLGLRLIYFSYDVKMKEKGDIPEGYSVSREKKERFSLILESASTNQTSMYLCASRIDRRETQYFGPGTRLLVL.

This chain uses TRBV7-9 with TRBJ2-2; D not certain. V shed 5 bases and J shed 3 bases, with 16 bases lying between them. Germline loops: CDR1 SEHNR, CDR2 FQNEAQ (reference sequence). The CDR3 consists of 16 residues. CDR3 sequence (DNA): TGTGCCAGCAGCCCGTGGGTCTTGGGCGACACCGGGGAGCTGTTTTTT. Its translation is CASSPWVLGDTGELFF.

Here the CDR3 reads CASSLAGGTGEQFF. CDR3 DNA: TGTGCCAGCAGCTTGGCCGGAGGGACCGGTGAGCAGTTCTTC. This rearrangement joins TRBV5-6 to TRBJ2-1; perhaps TRBD2 as D (6 bases). The CDR3 has 14 amino acids. Germline CDR1 SGHDT, CDR2 YYEEEE. V lost 0 bases, J lost 9 bases, and 13 bases lay in between.

The rearrangement links TRBV15 to TRBJ2-2; D is ambiguous. The CDR3 extends over 11 amino acids. Germline-derived CDR1 and CDR2 are LNHNV and YYDKDF (reference sequence). Trimming stripped 5 bases from V and 6 bases from J, with 4 bases between. Here the CDR3 reads CATSGPGELFF. DNA for the CDR3: TGTGCCACCAGCGGTCCCGGGGAGCTGTTTTTT.

V usage is TRBV13 and J usage is TRBJ2-1, with TRBD2 matching 10 bases. Losses at the gene ends were 2 bases for V and 2 bases for J; bases not matched to a gene: 6. The CDR3 is 17 residues long. Germline CDR1 PRHDT, CDR2 FYEKMQ (reference sequence). The CDR3 loop reads CASSLWVAGGPYNEQFF. The CDR3 region has the DNA TGTGCCAGCAGCTTATGGGTAGCGGGAGGCCCCTACAATGAGCAGTTCTTC.

J is TRBJ1-1 and V is TRBV27; D gene ambiguous. CDR1 and CDR2 from the germline V gene are MNHEY and SMNVEV (reference sequence). Trimming shortened V by 7 bases and J by 1 base, and 13 bases separated the two germline ends. The CDR3 loop spans 14 amino acids. The CDR3 loop is CASTVVGGNTEAFF. The CDR3 DNA is TGTGCCAGCACTGTAGTTGGAGGGAACACTGAAGCTTTCTTT.

The J gene is TRBJ2-7, the V gene TRBV5-6; tentatively, D is TRBD1 (5 bases). Germline CDR1 and CDR2: SGHDT and YYEEEE. V dropped 2 bases and J dropped 7 bases, with 7 bases sitting between them. This CDR3 is 11 amino acids long. The CDR3 loop reads CASSFGAEQYF. In DNA, the CDR3 is TGTGCCAGCAGCTTTGGGGCGGAGCAGTACTTC.

The chain employs TRBV7-9 and TRBJ1-1; D gene uncertain. V was cut by 5 bases and J by 0 bases, with 10 bases left in between. Germline CDR1 and CDR2: SEHNR and FQNEAQ (reference sequence). The CDR3 runs to 14 residues. The CDR3 DNA follows: TGTGCCAGCAGCCCAGGCGCATTGAACACTGAAGCTTTCTTT. Residues: CASSPGALNTEAFF. Full variable domain (rest looked up from reference TRBV7-9 and TRBJ1-1): DTGVSQNPRHKITKRGQNVTFRCDPISEHNRLYWYRQTLGQGPEFLTYFQNEAQLEKSRLLSDRFSAERPKGSFSTLEIQRTEQGDSAMYLCASSPGALNTEAFFGQGTRLTVV.

The V and J genes are TRBV4-1 and TRBJ1-2; D unclear. The CDR3 is made up of 15 amino acids. V lost 10 bases and J lost 2, with 20 bases in between. Germline assignment: CDR1 MGHRA and CDR2 YSYEKL. Here the CDR3 reads CATRDPAQKNYGYTF. CDR3 bases: TGCGCCACCAGAGACCCCGCCCAGAAGAACTATGGCTACACCTTC.

Worth noting for this clone: The same CDR3 can be traced to other DNA sequences in this sample. The V and J genes are TRBV6-5 and TRBJ2-1; no definite D call. Trimming left V 2 bases short and J 3 bases short, with 5 bases between. The V gene's germline CDR1 is MNHEY and CDR2 SVGAGI. The length of the CDR3 is 13 residues. CDR3 loop: CASSYGLYNEQFF. CDR3 nucleotide sequence: TGTGCCAGCAGTTACGGGCTCTACAATGAGCAGTTCTTC.

The genes are TRBV27 and TRBJ2-2, with TRBD1 identical over 9 bases. J was trimmed by 2 bases and V by 1 base; bases with no gene match: 14. Germline V gene sequence: CDR1 MNHEY, CDR2 SMNVEV (reference sequence). The CDR3 consists of 20 residues. The CDR3 DNA reads as TGTGCCAGCAGTTTATTGAAAAAGCCCCGGGACAGGGTAAACACCGGGGAGCTGTTTTTT. Translation: CASSLLKKPRDRVNTGELFF.

The V gene is TRBV7-9, the J gene TRBJ2-2; weak D call: TRBD1 (6 bases). Trimming cost V 3 bases and J 0 bases, with 8 bases left between them. The germline gives CDR1 SEHNR, CDR2 FQNEAQ (reference sequence). The CDR3 loop spans 15 amino acids. The CDR3 region is CASSFTGTNTGELFF. CDR3 nucleotide sequence: TGTGCCAGCAGCTTCACAGGGACGAACACCGGGGAGCTGTTTTTT.

The chain combines TRBV6-5 with TRBJ2-1, with D maybe TRBD1 (6 bases). This CDR3 is 16 amino acids long. Germline V gives CDR1 MNHEY, CDR2 SVGAGI. V gave up 0 bases and J gave up 9 bases, with 18 bases separating them. The CDR3 bases are TGTGCCAGCAGTTACTCGGTAGGACAGCTTGCATCTGAGCAGTTCTTC. Its protein is CASSYSVGQLASEQFF.